These T cell receptor beta chains were read from a single sample in a study of OX40 agonist ivuxolimab in advanced cancers. The protocol was immunoSEQ multiplex PCR, while the TCRdb copy is restricted to in-frame clones and leaves out a portion. The profile covers about 32,000 clones, with roughly nine tenths appearing a single time and approximately 26% taken by the ten largest. This specimen consisted of CD4+ or CD8+ T cells sorted from blood, obtained in a trial of the OX40 agonist ivuxolimab. The receptors derive from an adult with an advanced solid tumor such as melanoma, head and neck, liver or kidney cancer. The CDR3 runs from the conserved cysteine through the conserved F or W. Fields, in order: J gene, clone size, V gene, CDR3 protein. Clone size is shown for a subset of rows, as once, few, many or a class of expanded clone.

j_call: TRBJ1-2; clone_size: -; v_call: TRBV5-8; cdr3_aa: CASSLKIGAVQNYGYTF
j_call: TRBJ2-7; clone_size: -; v_call: TRBV7-6; cdr3_aa: CASSPLTATYEQYF
j_call: TRBJ2-5; clone_size: -; v_call: TRBV28; cdr3_aa: CASRSGETQYF
j_call: TRBJ2-2; clone_size: -; v_call: TRBV6-5; cdr3_aa: CASSSERYTGELFF
j_call: TRBJ1-4; clone_size: -; v_call: TRBV27; cdr3_aa: CASSLSIGVEKLFF
j_call: TRBJ2-7; clone_size: -; v_call: TRBV11-2; cdr3_aa: CASSLDLLLGLPDF
j_call: TRBJ2-7; clone_size: -; v_call: TRBV1; cdr3_aa: CTSSHRLARSYEQYF
j_call: TRBJ2-6; clone_size: -; v_call: TRBV4-2; cdr3_aa: CASSQPPSGANVLTF
j_call: TRBJ2-3; clone_size: -; v_call: TRBV6-5; cdr3_aa: CASGDIPLGDTQYF
j_call: TRBJ1-5; clone_size: -; v_call: TRBV2; cdr3_aa: CASSEGTAYYPQHF
j_call: TRBJ2-7; clone_size: once; v_call: TRBV2; cdr3_aa: CASSDGLAAFSYEQYF
j_call: TRBJ2-2; clone_size: -; v_call: TRBV5-3; cdr3_aa: CARSIILAQLPNTGELFF
j_call: TRBJ1-1; clone_size: -; v_call: TRBV4-1; cdr3_aa: CASSPGQPNTEAFF
j_call: TRBJ2-7; clone_size: -; v_call: TRBV29-1; cdr3_aa: CSVEDPTSSPEQYF
j_call: TRBJ2-7; clone_size: -; v_call: TRBV4-2; cdr3_aa: CASSQEDRGAAYEQYF
j_call: TRBJ2-7; clone_size: -; v_call: TRBV7-9; cdr3_aa: CASTSREDPGYEQYF
j_call: TRBJ2-7; clone_size: few; v_call: TRBV28; cdr3_aa: CASSLGNIYRDEQYF
j_call: TRBJ2-2; clone_size: -; v_call: TRBV7-6; cdr3_aa: CASSAMVELFF
j_call: TRBJ2-5; clone_size: -; v_call: TRBV7-9; cdr3_aa: CASSPGTVHWGTQYF
j_call: TRBJ2-3; clone_size: -; v_call: TRBV27; cdr3_aa: CASSLWTGGATDTQYF
j_call: TRBJ2-2; clone_size: -; v_call: TRBV19; cdr3_aa: CASSTQTKSATGELFF
j_call: TRBJ2-1; clone_size: -; v_call: TRBV9; cdr3_aa: CASSVVEQGSYNEQFF
j_call: TRBJ2-5; clone_size: -; v_call: TRBV6-5; cdr3_aa: CASSYSTGIQETQYF
j_call: TRBJ2-3; clone_size: -; v_call: TRBV6-4; cdr3_aa: CASSPLPSGIADTQYF
j_call: TRBJ2-7; clone_size: -; v_call: TRBV28; cdr3_aa: CASSSVDEQYF
j_call: TRBJ2-2; clone_size: -; v_call: TRBV9; cdr3_aa: CASSVGQATGELFF
j_call: TRBJ2-3; clone_size: -; v_call: TRBV27; cdr3_aa: CASYSWGNADTQYF
j_call: TRBJ2-1; clone_size: -; v_call: TRBV18; cdr3_aa: CASSPPDANEQFF
j_call: TRBJ2-7; clone_size: -; v_call: TRBV14; cdr3_aa: CASSLGSTYEQYF
j_call: TRBJ2-1; clone_size: -; v_call: TRBV19; cdr3_aa: CASLNQKNEQFF
j_call: TRBJ2-7; clone_size: -; v_call: TRBV28; cdr3_aa: CASSFGTGHLGEQYF
j_call: TRBJ2-4; clone_size: -; v_call: TRBV19; cdr3_aa: CASSSTTTAPKNIQYF
j_call: TRBJ2-3; clone_size: -; v_call: TRBV27; cdr3_aa: CASSSITEPTSAGGLDTQYF
j_call: TRBJ2-4; clone_size: -; v_call: TRBV5-1; cdr3_aa: CASSGDENIQYF
j_call: TRBJ2-7; clone_size: -; v_call: TRBV4-1; cdr3_aa: CASSQVGGASYEQYF
j_call: TRBJ2-7; clone_size: -; v_call: TRBV2; cdr3_aa: CASRPVGLGYF
j_call: TRBJ1-2; clone_size: -; v_call: TRBV4-1; cdr3_aa: CASSQVDSANYGYTF
j_call: TRBJ2-7; clone_size: -; v_call: TRBV6-5; cdr3_aa: CASSYGGGGYEQYF
j_call: TRBJ1-6; clone_size: few; v_call: TRBV21-1; cdr3_aa: CASSPGTDSPLHF
j_call: TRBJ2-7; clone_size: -; v_call: TRBV27; cdr3_aa: CASSLNSGTGFEQYF
j_call: TRBJ2-1; clone_size: -; v_call: TRBV7-8; cdr3_aa: CASSLVGGWQFF
j_call: TRBJ2-7; clone_size: -; v_call: TRBV9; cdr3_aa: CASSPFRVGGQSYEQYF
j_call: TRBJ2-5; clone_size: -; v_call: TRBV7-9; cdr3_aa: CASSSVGSGRLETQYF
j_call: TRBJ2-7; clone_size: -; v_call: TRBV27; cdr3_aa: CASGTGLNGEQYF
j_call: TRBJ2-5; clone_size: -; v_call: TRBV6-7; cdr3_aa: CASSYPSCGGETQYF
j_call: TRBJ2-3; clone_size: -; v_call: TRBV9; cdr3_aa: CASSVPADTQYF